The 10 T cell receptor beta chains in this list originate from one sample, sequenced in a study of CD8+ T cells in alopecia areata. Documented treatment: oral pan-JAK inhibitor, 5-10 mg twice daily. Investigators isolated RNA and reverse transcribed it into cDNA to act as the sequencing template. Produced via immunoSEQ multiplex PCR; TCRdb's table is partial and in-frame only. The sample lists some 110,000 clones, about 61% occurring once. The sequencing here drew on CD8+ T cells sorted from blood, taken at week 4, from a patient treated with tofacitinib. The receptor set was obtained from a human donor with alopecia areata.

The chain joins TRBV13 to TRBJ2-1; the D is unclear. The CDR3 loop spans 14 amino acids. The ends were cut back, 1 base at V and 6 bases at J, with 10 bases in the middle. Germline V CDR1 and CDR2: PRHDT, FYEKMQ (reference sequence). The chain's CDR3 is CASSLDRALNEQFF. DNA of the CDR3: TGTGCCAGCAGCTTAGATAGGGCGCTCAATGAGCAGTTCTTC. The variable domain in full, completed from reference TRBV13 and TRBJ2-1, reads AAGVIQSPRHLIKEKRETATLKCYPIPRHDTVYWYQQGPGQDPQFLISFYEKMQSDKGSIPDRFSAQQFSDYHSELNMSSLELGDSALYFCASSLDRALNEQFFGPGTRLTVL.

The CDR3 coding sequence is TGTGCCACCAGCAGACCCCCCCCTTCCATCGAGCCCCAGCATTTT. It specifies CATSRPPPSIEPQHF. The chain is built from TRBV15 and TRBJ1-5; D uncertain. Trimming pared 2 bases from V and 8 bases from J, leaving 16 bases between. CDR1 LNHNV and CDR2 YYDKDF come from the germline V gene (reference sequence). This CDR3 is built from 15 residues.

Here the CDR3 reads CASSSTGIRETQYF. In DNA, the CDR3 is TGCGCCAGCAGCTCCACAGGAATCCGAGAGACCCAGTACTTC. The chain uses TRBV5-1 and TRBJ2-5, with D perhaps matching TRBD1 (5 bases). Germline V gives CDR1 SGHRS, CDR2 YFSETQ. The germline V and J ends were trimmed by 3 bases and 4 bases, with 13 bases remaining between them. The CDR3 loop spans 14 amino acids.

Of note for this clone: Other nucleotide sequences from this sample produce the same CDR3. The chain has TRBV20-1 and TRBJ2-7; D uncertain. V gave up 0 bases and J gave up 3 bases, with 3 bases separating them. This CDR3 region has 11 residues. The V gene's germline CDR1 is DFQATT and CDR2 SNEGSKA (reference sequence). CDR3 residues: CSARDVYEQYF. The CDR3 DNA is TGCAGTGCTAGAGATGTCTACGAGCAGTACTTC.

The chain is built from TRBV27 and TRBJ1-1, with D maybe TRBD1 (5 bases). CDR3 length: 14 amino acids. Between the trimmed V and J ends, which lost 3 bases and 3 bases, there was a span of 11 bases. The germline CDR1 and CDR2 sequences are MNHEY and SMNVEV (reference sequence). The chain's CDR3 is CASSLAGFDTEAFF. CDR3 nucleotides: TGTGCCAGCAGTTTGGCAGGGTTCGACACTGAAGCTTTCTTT.

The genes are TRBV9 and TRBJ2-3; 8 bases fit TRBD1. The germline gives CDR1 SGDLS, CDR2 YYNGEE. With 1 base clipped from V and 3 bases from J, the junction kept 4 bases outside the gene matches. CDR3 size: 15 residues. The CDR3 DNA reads TGTGCCAGCAGCGTACAGGGGGCTGAAACAGATACGCAGTATTTT. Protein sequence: CASSVQGAETDTQYF.

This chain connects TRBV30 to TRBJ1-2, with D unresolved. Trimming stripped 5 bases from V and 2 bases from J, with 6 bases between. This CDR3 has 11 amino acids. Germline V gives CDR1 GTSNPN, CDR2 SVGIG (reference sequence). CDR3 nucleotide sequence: TGTGCCTGGGGGGAAAACTATGGCTACACCTTC. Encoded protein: CAWGENYGYTF.

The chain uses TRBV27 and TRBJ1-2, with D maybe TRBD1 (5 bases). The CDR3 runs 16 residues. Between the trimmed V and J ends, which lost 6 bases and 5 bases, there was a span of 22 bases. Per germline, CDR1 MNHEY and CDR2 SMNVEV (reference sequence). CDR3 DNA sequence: TGTGCCAGCAGCGGGGCCTCTCCAGTCTCCTCTTATGGCTACACCTTC. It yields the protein CASSGASPVSSYGYTF.

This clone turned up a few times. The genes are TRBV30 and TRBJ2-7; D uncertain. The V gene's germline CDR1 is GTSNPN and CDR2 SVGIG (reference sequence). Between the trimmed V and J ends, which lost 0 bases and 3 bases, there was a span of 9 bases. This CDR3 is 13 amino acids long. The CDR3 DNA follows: TGTGCCTGGAGTGTAGAACAGAGCTACGAGCAGTACTTC. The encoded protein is CAWSVEQSYEQYF.

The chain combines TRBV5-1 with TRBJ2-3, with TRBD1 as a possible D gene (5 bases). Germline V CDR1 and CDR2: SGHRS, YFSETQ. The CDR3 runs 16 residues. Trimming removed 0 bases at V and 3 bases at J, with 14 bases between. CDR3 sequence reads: CASSLVPGPRTDTQYF. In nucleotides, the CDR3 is TGCGCCAGCAGCTTGGTCCCAGGGCCGAGGACAGATACGCAGTATTTT.